These 15 T cell receptor beta chains were sequenced from one sample in a study of spatial heterogeneity in lung cancer. Time point of the sample: blood at routine non-recurrence follow-up after resection. In TCRdb, the 5' RACE reads were re-called with MiXCR into one record per CDR3 protein. This table holds about 94,000 distinct CDR3 sequences, 15% to 20% found once. The sequenced sample was PBMCs, obtained at follow-up. The receptors derive from a male donor with early-stage non-small cell lung cancer.

The chain's CDR3 is CASSRDGPTVLAKNIQYF. In nucleotides, the CDR3 is TGCGCCAGCAGCCGAGACGGGCCCACAGTCCTAGCCAAAAACATTCAGTACTTC. The rearrangement links TRBV4-3 to TRBJ2-4; D is ambiguous. CDR1 LGHNA and CDR2 YSLEER come from the germline V gene. The CDR3 spans 18 residues. The V end was cut by 4 bases, the J end by 0 bases, with 19 bases between.

J is TRBJ2-1 and V is TRBV6-1; weak D call: TRBD2 (6 bases). Germline CDR1 and CDR2: MNHNS and SASEGT. Trimming pared 6 bases from V and 16 bases from J, leaving 22 bases between. The length of the CDR3 is 13 residues. The CDR3 DNA follows: TGTGCCAGCAGGCGAAATACCGGGACTGCCGTATTCTTC. It encodes CASRRNTGTAVFF.

The rearrangement links TRBV6-5 to TRBJ2-7; 10 bases are a match to TRBD2. Germline assignment: CDR1 MNHEY and CDR2 SVGAGI. The CDR3 loop spans 14 amino acids. V lost 6 bases to trimming and J lost 5 bases; unmatched junction nucleotides: 7. DNA of the CDR3: TGTGCCAGCAGACAGGGACTAGCGAGCCACGAGCAGTACTTC. This encodes CASRQGLASHEQYF.

This clonotype has more than one count but fewer than ten. The chain employs TRBV18 and TRBJ2-2; D not resolved. Germline values: CDR1 KGHSH, CDR2 LQKENI. V was shortened by 3 bases and J by 0 bases, with 8 bases between the two germline ends. This CDR3 is built from 15 residues. As DNA, the CDR3 is TGTGCCAGCTCACCGGCCAGTTCGAACACCGGGGAGCTGTTTTTT. Translated, it gives CASSPASSNTGELFF.

This rearrangement joins TRBV20-1 to TRBJ1-1; tentative D call: TRBD1 (5 bases). The CDR3 extends over 13 amino acids. CDR1 is DFQATT, CDR2 SNEGSKA, per germline (reference sequence). V lost 0 bases, J lost 5 bases, and 10 bases lay in between. CDR3 sequence reads: CSARDGHPTEAFF. CDR3 coding DNA: TGCAGTGCTAGAGATGGACACCCTACTGAAGCTTTCTTT.

The genes are TRBV7-6 and TRBJ1-6; D remains unclear. Germline-derived CDR1 and CDR2 are SGHVS and FNYEAQ. The CDR3 runs 14 residues. Trimming pared 1 base from V and 4 bases from J, leaving 5 bases between. CDR3 nucleotides: TGTGCCAGCAGCTTAGAAGAATATAATTCACCCCTCCACTTT. As protein: CASSLEEYNSPLHF.

This clonotype has just a few counts. The rearrangement uses TRBV7-8 and TRBJ2-2; D not certain. V was trimmed by 1 base and J by 6 bases, leaving 3 bases between them. CDR3 size: 12 residues. Germline loops: CDR1 SGHVS, CDR2 FQNEAQ. CDR3 region: CASSLGAGELFF. CDR3 bases: TGTGCCAGCAGCTTAGGGGCCGGGGAGCTGTTTTTT.

This clonotype appeared a few times. This chain joins TRBV7-2 and TRBJ2-3; a weak D match, TRBD2 (5 bases). This CDR3 contains 15 residues. V gave up 5 bases and J gave up 1 base, with 13 bases separating them. Per germline, CDR1 SGHTA and CDR2 FQGNSA. The CDR3 coding sequence is TGTGCCAGCAGCGTTACATCGAGGGGCACAGATACGCAGTATTTT. Translated, it gives CASSVTSRGTDTQYF.

This clonotype was recorded at least ten times. The chain carries TRBV20-1 and TRBJ2-1, with D unresolved. Germline values: CDR1 DFQATT, CDR2 SNEGSKA (reference sequence). The CDR3 is 11 residues long. V was cut by 6 bases and J by 8 bases, with 11 bases left in between. The CDR3 sequence is CSAPEIDEQFF. The CDR3, as DNA: TGCAGTGCCCCGGAGATAGATGAGCAGTTCTTC.

This clonotype has only a few counts. V and J are TRBV19 and TRBJ2-2; D perhaps matches TRBD1 (6 bases). CDR1 is LNHDA and CDR2 is SQIVND in the germline V gene (reference sequence). This CDR3 contains 15 residues. V lost 6 bases and J lost 7, with 18 bases in between. The CDR3 loop reads CASRTTGYGNGELFF. The CDR3 nucleotides read TGTGCCAGTAGGACGACAGGATATGGTAACGGGGAGCTGTTTTTT. Supplemented by reference TRBV19 and TRBJ2-2, the full variable domain reads DGGITQSPKYLFRKEGQNVTLSCEQNLNHDAMYWYRQDPGQGLRLIYYSQIVNDFQKGDIAEGYSVSREKKESFPLTVTSAQKNPTAFYLCASRTTGYGNGELFFGEGSRLTVL.

The chain links TRBV11-2 to TRBJ2-1; D is possibly TRBD1 (5 bases). V was clipped by 1 base and J by 8 bases, with 24 bases between them. The length of the CDR3 is 18 residues. Germline V CDR1 and CDR2: SGHAT, FQNNGV. CDR3 DNA: TGTGCCAGCAGCTTAGTATCGATAGGGGCGAGTAGGCTGCATGAGCAGTTCTTC. Translation gives CASSLVSIGASRLHEQFF.

The rearrangement joins TRBV6-2 or TRBV6-3 to TRBJ1-1; D unresolved. Germline V gene data show CDR1 as MNHEY and CDR2 as SVGEGT. The CDR3 totals 11 residues. V was cut by 7 bases and J by 4 bases, with 7 bases left in between. DNA of the CDR3: TGTGCCAGCATGAGGAGCACTGAAGCTTTCTTT. Its protein is CASMRSTEAFF.

This clonotype was observed a few times. The chain has TRBV5-1 and TRBJ2-6; possible D gene TRBD1, 6 bases. The length of the CDR3 is 16 residues. CDR1 and CDR2 from the germline V gene are SGHRS and YFSETQ. Trimming left V 4 bases short and J 0 bases short, with 11 bases between. In nucleotides, the CDR3 is TGCGCCAGCAGCCCCGGACAGAACTCTGGGGCCAACGTCCTGACTTTC. Residues: CASSPGQNSGANVLTF.

This clonotype was counted only a few times. The chain joins TRBV5-6 to TRBJ1-2; D not resolved. The CDR3 sequence is 12 residues long. Germline loops: CDR1 SGHDT, CDR2 YYEEEE. V was clipped by 3 bases and J by 6 bases, with 9 bases between them. Here the CDR3 reads CASSWKGNGYTF. CDR3 nucleotide sequence: TGTGCCAGCAGCTGGAAAGGGAATGGCTACACCTTC. Together with reference TRBV5-6 and TRBJ1-2, the CDR3 gives the full variable domain: DAGVTQSPTHLIKTRGQQVTLRCSPKSGHDTVSWYQQALGQGPQFIFQYYEEEERQRGNFPDRFSGHQFPNYSSELNVNALLLGDSALYLCASSWKGNGYTFGSGTRLTVV.

This clonotype has only a few counts. The CDR3 DNA follows: TGTGCCAGCAGTTTCCACGGACTGATTCAAGAGACCCAGTACTTC. Translation gives CASSFHGLIQETQYF. The chain carries TRBV12-3 or TRBV12-4 and TRBJ2-5, with D possibly TRBD2 on 5 matching bases. There are 15 residues in the CDR3. Deletions cut 3 bases from V and 2 bases from J, with 13 bases between.